A single sample gave rise to the 5 T cell receptor beta chains below, sequenced in a study of shared clonotypes between healthy human individuals. The assay was immunoSEQ multiplex PCR, and TCRdb's table has in-frame clones only and misses some. The sample has over a million clones, about four fifths seen once. Sequenced input: memory CD4+ T cells from PBMCs. The subset was: CD45RA-negative fraction. Every receptor here comes from a man between 18 and 29 years old in good health. Some clones in this sample may be carry-over from other donors' samples.

As concerns this clone: A read error is possible here, since a much larger clone lies one base away. This sequence joins TRBV6-1 and TRBJ1-2; a weak D match, TRBD1 (5 bases). Trimming stripped 0 bases from V and 3 bases from J, with 5 bases between. This CDR3 has 13 residues. Germline values: CDR1 MNHNS, CDR2 SASEGT. The CDR3 region is CASSEAGDYGYTF. CDR3 nucleotides: TGTGCCAGCAGTGAAGCGGGGGACTATGGCTACACCTTC.

The CDR3 is CASRIGTGPQETQYF. The CDR3 coding sequence is TGTGCCAGCCGGATAGGGACAGGCCCCCAAGAGACCCAGTACTTC. V and J are TRBV7-2 and TRBJ2-5; TRBD1 matches 8 bases. CDR3 length: 15 residues. CDR1 and CDR2 from the germline V gene are SGHTA and FQGNSA. The J segment lost 1 base and the V segment lost 8 bases, leaving 9 bases of the junction unmatched.

The V gene is TRBV5-1, the J gene TRBJ2-7; D remains ambiguous. The length of the CDR3 is 14 residues. Trimming removed 4 bases from V and 2 bases from J, with 13 bases in between. The germline V gene has CDR1 SGHRS and CDR2 YFSETQ. CDR3 sequence reads: CASSLTAVPYEQYF. The CDR3 nucleotides read TGCGCCAGCAGCCTGACGGCAGTCCCCTACGAGCAGTACTTC.

The chain carries TRBV11-2 and TRBJ2-3; possibly TRBD1 for D (6 bases). Trimming took off 4 bases at V and 2 bases at J, with 16 bases between the two ends. The CDR3 runs 16 residues. From germline, CDR1 is SGHAT and CDR2 FQNNGV. The CDR3 loop reads CASSSPNRENTDTQYF. The CDR3 bases are TGTGCCAGCAGCTCACCTAACAGGGAAAACACAGATACGCAGTATTTT.

This clone was seen a handful of times. The rearrangement uses TRBV6-6 and TRBJ2-7, with D possibly being TRBD2 (5 bases). V lost 8 bases and J 3 bases, leaving 17 bases between the germline ends. CDR1 is MNHNY, CDR2 SVGAGI, per germline (reference sequence). The CDR3 runs 14 residues. The CDR3 here is CASQNPSGRYEQYF. The DNA of the CDR3 is TGTGCCAGCCAGAACCCCAGCGGCCGCTACGAGCAGTACTTC.